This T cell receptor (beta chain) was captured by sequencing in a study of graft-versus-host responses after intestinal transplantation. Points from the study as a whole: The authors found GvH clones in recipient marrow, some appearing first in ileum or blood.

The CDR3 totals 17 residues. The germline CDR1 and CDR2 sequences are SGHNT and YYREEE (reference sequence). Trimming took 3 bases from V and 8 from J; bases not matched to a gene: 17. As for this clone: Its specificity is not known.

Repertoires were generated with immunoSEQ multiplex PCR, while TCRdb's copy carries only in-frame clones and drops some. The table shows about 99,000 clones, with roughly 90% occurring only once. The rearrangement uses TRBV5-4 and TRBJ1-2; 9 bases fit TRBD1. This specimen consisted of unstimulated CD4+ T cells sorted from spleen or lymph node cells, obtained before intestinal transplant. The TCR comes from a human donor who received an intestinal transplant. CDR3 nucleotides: TGTGCCAGCAGCTCTCTCACTACACCGGGACAGGGCTGGGGCTACACCTTC. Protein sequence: CASSSLTTPGQGWGYTF. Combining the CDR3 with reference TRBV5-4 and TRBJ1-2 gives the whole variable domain ETGVTQSPTHLIKTRGQQVTLRCSSQSGHNTVSWYQQALGQGPQFIFQYYREEENGRGNFPPRFSGLQFPNYSSELNVNALELDDSALYLCASSSLTTPGQGWGYTFGSGTRLTVV.